Shown below are 8 T cell receptor beta chains from a single sample sequenced in a study of blood T cell repertoires in COVID-19. This table comes from immunoSEQ multiplex PCR, and its TCRdb copy is limited to in-frame clones, with some not included. The data show some 83,000 clones, around 80% seen once. Source material: peripheral blood. The receptors stem from a man aged 60 to 75 with active or convalescent COVID-19.

J is TRBJ2-3 and V is TRBV19, with 9 bases identical to TRBD1. Germline V CDR1 and CDR2: LNHDA, SQIVND (reference sequence). The CDR3 contains 14 residues. V was clipped by 5 bases and J by 2 bases; unmatched bases: 2. The CDR3 DNA sequence: TGTGCCAGTAGTCCACAGGGGGCCACAGATACGCAGTATTTT. It yields the protein CASSPQGATDTQYF.

The V gene is TRBV27, the J gene TRBJ1-5, with D possibly TRBD1 on 5 matching bases. CDR1 and CDR2 from the germline V gene are MNHEY and SMNVEV (reference sequence). Trimming removed 6 bases from V and 2 bases from J, with 11 bases in between. This CDR3 region has 14 residues. CDR3 in DNA: TGTGCCAGCAGGCGGACAACCGGCAATCAGCCCCAGCATTTT. This gives the protein CASRRTTGNQPQHF.

The J gene is TRBJ1-1, the V gene TRBV2; TRBD1 matches 9 bases. The germline V gene has CDR1 SNHLY and CDR2 FYNNEI. The CDR3 runs to 14 residues. With 6 bases clipped from V and 4 bases from J, the junction kept 6 bases outside the gene matches. The CDR3 DNA follows: TGTGCCAGCAGCTCGGGACAGGGTCGCACTGAAGCTTTCTTT. Its protein is CASSSGQGRTEAFF.

The chain employs TRBV24-1 and TRBJ2-2, with TRBD1 matching over 8 bases. V lost 3 bases and J lost 0; bases outside the gene matches: 5. This CDR3 region has 17 residues. CDR1 is KGHDR, CDR2 SFDVKD, per germline. CDR3 sequence reads: CATSDPRTGTNTGELFF. The CDR3, as DNA: TGTGCCACCAGTGATCCCCGGACAGGGACGAACACCGGGGAGCTGTTTTTT.

This chain joins TRBV4-1 and TRBJ2-2, with TRBD1 matching over 10 bases. With V trimmed by 0 bases and J by 5 bases, 3 bases remained unmatched. The length of the CDR3 is 16 residues. Germline CDR1 and CDR2: MGHRA and YSYEKL. The CDR3 reads CASSQEGTGVTGELFF. DNA for the CDR3: TGCGCCAGCAGCCAAGAGGGGACAGGGGTTACCGGGGAGCTGTTTTTT.

The chain recombines TRBV5-1 with TRBJ2-6; D is uncertain. The CDR3 runs to 16 residues. The germline gives CDR1 SGHRS, CDR2 YFSETQ. The V end lost 1 base, the J end lost 0 bases, and 8 bases lay between the germline ends. The CDR3 coding sequence is TGCGCCAGCAGCTTGATTGTGAGCTCTGGGGCCAACGTCCTGACTTTC. Residues: CASSLIVSSGANVLTF. Supplemented by reference TRBV5-1 and TRBJ2-6, the full variable domain reads KAGVTQTPRYLIKTRGQQVTLSCSPISGHRSVSWYQQTPGQGLQFLFEYFSETQRNKGNFPGRFSGRQFSNSRSEMNVSTLELGDSALYLCASSLIVSSGANVLTFGAGSRLTVL.

The chain uses TRBV4-2 and TRBJ2-7; 9 bases fit TRBD2. The length of the CDR3 is 14 residues. The trim removed 5 bases at V and 4 bases at J, leaving 6 bases unmatched. Per the germline V gene, CDR1 is LGHNA and CDR2 is YNFKEQ. CDR3 in DNA: TGTGCCAGCAGCGGGCGGGGGGGCCGGTACGAGCAGTACTTC. Its protein product is CASSGRGGRYEQYF.

This clone has only one observation. The CDR3 DNA reads as TGTGCCAGCAGCGCGGGACAGCCCTATAATTCACCCCTCCACTTT. Amino acids: CASSAGQPYNSPLHF. The chain couples TRBV6-5 to TRBJ1-6; 7 bases are a match to TRBD1. This CDR3 contains 15 residues. Germline V gene sequence: CDR1 MNHEY, CDR2 SVGAGI. Unmatched junction bases numbered 4, after V lost 6 bases and J lost 2 bases.